These T cell receptor beta chains were read from a single sample in a study of neoadjuvant nivolumab and ipilimumab in lung cancer. TCRdb keeps only in-frame clones here, not all; method: immunoSEQ multiplex PCR. The sample consists of 40,000 to 60,000 clones, roughly 90% of them appearing once. Here the sequenced sample was blood, taken before neoadjuvant nivolumab, alone or with ipilimumab. All receptors derive from an adult with non-small cell lung cancer. Some clones in this sample may be carry-over from other donors' samples. CDR3s leave out the opening cysteine and the closing phenylalanine or tryptophan. Rows may omit the clone size; those that give it use once, few, many or a size class.

size	V	J	CDR3
once	TRBV9	TRBJ1-1	ASSVGTVMNTEAF
-	TRBV30	TRBJ2-7	AWSNRGLYEQY
-	TRBV7-2	TRBJ2-5	ASSWAGDETQY
-	TRBV18	TRBJ2-7	ASSPPGGSEQY
once	TRBV7-9	TRBJ2-7	ASSLAQFRGHEQY
once	TRBV28	TRBJ2-5	ASSSPTGGETQY
-	TRBV25-1	TRBJ2-5	ASSRRSGGVRRETQY
-	TRBV28	TRBJ1-1	ASSYISVNTEAF
-	TRBV7-2	TRBJ1-5	ASSRWTVWPQH
-	TRBV7-2	TRBJ2-5	ASSRANSQETQY
once	TRBV10-2	TRBJ2-1	ASRATGSYNEQF
-	TRBV30	TRBJ1-1	AWSVRGTGKTEAF
-	TRBV29-1	TRBJ2-2	SVEESGTSGNTGELF
-	TRBV2	TRBJ2-6	ASSIGQPARDVLT
-	TRBV6-6	TRBJ2-7	ASSYGREGSGEQY
-	TRBV18	TRBJ2-2	ASSAQGARNTGELF
-	TRBV30	TRBJ1-1	AWSVKSEAF
-	TRBV14	TRBJ1-2	ASSHYVGPGQENYGYT